What follows are 9 T cell receptor beta chains derived from one specimen sequenced in a study of vaccination effects on CD4 cells after COVID-19. Profiling relied on immunoSEQ multiplex PCR, and the TCRdb table lists in-frame clones only, not all of them. The sample carries 77,000 or so clones, 78% recorded once. Ahead of sequencing, the ViraFEST assay grew antigen-specific CD4+ T cells using viral peptide pools. Upon completion of roughly ten days in culture, CD4+ T cells were isolated. None of the vaccinated had previously contracted SARS-CoV-2, and their nucleocapsid antibodies tested negative. Their antigen targets remain unknown. Sequencing was performed on CD4+ T cells from PBMCs cultured with SARS-CoV-2 spike peptides, taken before COVID-19 vaccination. Receptor source: a human donor who received a COVID-19 vaccine.

V gene TRBV28 combines with J gene TRBJ2-5; 14 nucleotides line up with TRBD2. The CDR3 consists of 14 residues. Germline CDR1 MDHEN, CDR2 SYDVKM. The V segment lost 6 bases and the J segment 5 bases; nucleotides outside the gene matches: 2. CDR3 sequence (DNA): TGTGCCAGCAGCAGACTAGCGGGGGGGGAGACCCAGTACTTC. It encodes CASSRLAGGETQYF.

This clone occurred a few times. The rearrangement uses TRBV3-1 (or the pseudogene TRBV3-2) and TRBJ1-5; 9 bases fit TRBD1. Germline CDR1 LGHDT, CDR2 YNNKEL (reference sequence). The CDR3 runs to 15 residues. The trim removed 1 base at V and 2 bases at J, leaving 0 bases unmatched. This CDR3 reads CASSQGTGGNQPQHF. The CDR3 region has the DNA TGTGCCAGCAGCCAAGGGACAGGGGGCAATCAGCCCCAGCATTTT.

The chain links TRBV7-2 to TRBJ2-3, with 12 positions matching TRBD2. Germline lookup yields CDR1 SGHTA and CDR2 FQGNSA. The CDR3 has 18 residues. The ends lost 5 bases at V and 3 bases at J; junction bases unmatched: 12. In nucleotides, the CDR3 is TGTGCCAGCAGCACAAAGGGACTAGCGGGCCGCCTGACAGATACGCAGTATTTT. Its translation is CASSTKGLAGRLTDTQYF.

The chain links TRBV6-5 to TRBJ2-7; no firm D call. The V gene's germline CDR1 is MNHEY and CDR2 SVGAGI. Trimming removed 6 bases from V and 0 bases from J, with 12 bases in between. This CDR3 is built from 14 residues. CDR3 DNA sequence: TGTGCCAGCAGCCGGTCGGCGAGCTCCTACGAGCAGTACGTC. Its translation: CASSRSASSYEQYV.

This clone occurred once. The rearrangement joins TRBV7-9 to TRBJ2-1; 13 bases match TRBD2. The CDR3 has 17 amino acids. The V and J ends lost 4 bases and 3 bases, in that order; junction bases with no gene match: 6. Per the germline V gene, CDR1 is SEHNR and CDR2 is FQNEAQ (reference sequence). CDR3 nucleotide sequence: TGTGCCAGCAGCTGGACTAGCGGGGGCCTTTTCTACAATGAGCAGTTCTTC. Translated: CASSWTSGGLFYNEQFF.

CDR3 loop: CASSRIGPRGGANVLTF. The DNA of the CDR3 is TGTGCCAGCAGTCGCATCGGCCCAAGAGGTGGGGCCAACGTCCTGACTTTC. The chain carries TRBV6-6 and TRBJ2-6; no definite D call. CDR1 is MNHNY, CDR2 SVGAGI, per germline (reference sequence). CDR3 length: 17 residues. V was shortened by 5 bases and J by 3 bases, with 17 bases between the two germline ends.

The chain couples TRBV5-1 to TRBJ2-2, with a tentative D call TRBD1 (6 bases). Germline lookup yields CDR1 SGHRS and CDR2 YFSETQ. The CDR3 has 14 amino acids. The V end was cut by 7 bases, the J end by 1 base, with 11 bases between. The CDR3 is CASVDRMNTGELFF. The CDR3 bases are TGCGCCAGCGTAGACAGGATGAACACCGGGGAGCTGTTTTTT.

The chain has TRBV9 and TRBJ1-1; tentatively, D is TRBD1 (6 bases). Germline V gene data show CDR1 as SGDLS and CDR2 as YYNGEE. V was pared by 5 bases and J by 1 base, with 9 bases between. The CDR3 loop spans 13 amino acids. The CDR3 spells CASSLQGNTEAFF. The CDR3 nucleotides are TGTGCCAGCAGTTTACAGGGGAACACTGAAGCTTTCTTT.

This clone was counted a single time. The V gene is TRBV4-3, the J gene TRBJ1-3; D unresolved. Germline values: CDR1 LGHNA, CDR2 YSLEER. Trimming left V 0 bases short and J 0 bases short, with 12 bases between. This CDR3 is 17 amino acids long. The CDR3 sequence: CASSQDRTRSSGNTIYF. CDR3 DNA sequence: TGCGCCAGCAGCCAAGATCGCACGAGGTCCTCTGGAAACACCATATATTTT.